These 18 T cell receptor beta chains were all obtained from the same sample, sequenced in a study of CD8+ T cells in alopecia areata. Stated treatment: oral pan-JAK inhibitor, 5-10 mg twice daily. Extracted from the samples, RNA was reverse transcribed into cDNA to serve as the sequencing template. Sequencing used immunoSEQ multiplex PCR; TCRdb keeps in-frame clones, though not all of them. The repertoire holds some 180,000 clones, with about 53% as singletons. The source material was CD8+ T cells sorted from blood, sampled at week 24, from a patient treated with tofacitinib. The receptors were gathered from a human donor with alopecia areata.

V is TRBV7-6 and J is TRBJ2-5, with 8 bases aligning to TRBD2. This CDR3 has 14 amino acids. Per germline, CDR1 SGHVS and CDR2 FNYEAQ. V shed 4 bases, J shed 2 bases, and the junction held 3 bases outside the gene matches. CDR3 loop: CASSSGTSQETQYF. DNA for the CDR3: TGTGCCAGCAGCTCCGGGACTAGTCAAGAGACCCAGTACTTC.

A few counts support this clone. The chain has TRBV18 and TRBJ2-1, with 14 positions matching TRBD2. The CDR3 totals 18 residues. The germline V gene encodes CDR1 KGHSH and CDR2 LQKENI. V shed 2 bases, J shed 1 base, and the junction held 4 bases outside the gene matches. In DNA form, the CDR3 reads TGTGCCAGCTCACCAGGACTAGCGGGGGGTATGTCCTACAATGAGCAGTTCTTC. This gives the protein CASSPGLAGGMSYNEQFF.

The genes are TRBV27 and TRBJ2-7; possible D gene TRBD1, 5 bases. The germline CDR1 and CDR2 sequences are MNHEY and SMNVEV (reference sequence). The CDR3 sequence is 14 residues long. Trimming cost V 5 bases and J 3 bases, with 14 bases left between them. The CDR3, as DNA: TGTGCCAGCAGTGTACAGGTCGCAGGCTACGAGCAGTACTTC. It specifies CASSVQVAGYEQYF.

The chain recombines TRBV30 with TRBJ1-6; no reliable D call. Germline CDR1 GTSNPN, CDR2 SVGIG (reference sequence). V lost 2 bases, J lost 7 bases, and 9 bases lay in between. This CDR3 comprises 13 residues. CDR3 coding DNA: TGTGCCTGGAGTTTAACAGCCAATTCACCCCTCCACTTT. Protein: CAWSLTANSPLHF.

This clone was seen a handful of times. The CDR3 DNA reads TGTGCCAGTAGTTTCCGGGCCTTGGATGAAAAACTGTTTTTT. It translates to CASSFRALDEKLFF. The genes are TRBV19 and TRBJ1-4; D gene ambiguous. In germline, CDR1 is LNHDA, CDR2 SQIVND (reference sequence). There are 14 residues in the CDR3. Trimming left V 5 bases short and J 6 bases short, with 13 bases between.

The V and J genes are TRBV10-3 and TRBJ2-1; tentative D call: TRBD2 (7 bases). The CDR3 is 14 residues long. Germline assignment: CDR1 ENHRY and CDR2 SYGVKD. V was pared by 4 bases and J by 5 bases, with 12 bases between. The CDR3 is CAISGRGADNEQFF. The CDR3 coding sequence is TGTGCCATCAGTGGTCGGGGGGCAGACAATGAGCAGTTCTTC.

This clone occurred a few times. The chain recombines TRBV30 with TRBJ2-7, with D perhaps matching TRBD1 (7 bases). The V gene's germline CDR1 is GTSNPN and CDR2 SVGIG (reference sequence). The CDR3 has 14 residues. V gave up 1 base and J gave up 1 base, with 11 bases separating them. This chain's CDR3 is CAWSARDRSYEQYF. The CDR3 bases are TGTGCCTGGAGTGCGCGGGACAGATCCTACGAGCAGTACTTC.

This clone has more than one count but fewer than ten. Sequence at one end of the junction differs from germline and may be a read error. This CDR3 reads CASSSLTYNEQFF. CDR3 DNA sequence: TGTGCCAGCAGCTCCCTAACCTATAATGAGCAGTTCTTC. This chain joins TRBV7-2 and TRBJ2-1; D is unclear. The CDR3 has 13 amino acids. From germline, CDR1 is SGHTA and CDR2 FQGNSA.

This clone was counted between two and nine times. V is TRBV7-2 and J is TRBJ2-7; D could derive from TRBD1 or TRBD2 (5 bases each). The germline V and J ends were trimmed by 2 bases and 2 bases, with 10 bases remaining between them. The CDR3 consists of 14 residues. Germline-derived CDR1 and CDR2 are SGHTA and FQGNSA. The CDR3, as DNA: TGTGCCAGCAGCTTATTGGTGGGGGCCTACGAGCAGTACTTC. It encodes CASSLLVGAYEQYF.

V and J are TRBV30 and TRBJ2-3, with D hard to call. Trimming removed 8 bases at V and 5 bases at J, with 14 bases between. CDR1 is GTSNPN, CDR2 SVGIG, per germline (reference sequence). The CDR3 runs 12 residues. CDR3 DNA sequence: TGTGCCACAATCTCCCGGCAAGATACGCAGTATTTT. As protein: CATISRQDTQYF.

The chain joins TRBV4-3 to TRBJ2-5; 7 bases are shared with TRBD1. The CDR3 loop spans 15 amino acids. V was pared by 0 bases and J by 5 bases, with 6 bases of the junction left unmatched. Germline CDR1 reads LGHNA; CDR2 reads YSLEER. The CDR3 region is CASSQDLEQGETQYF. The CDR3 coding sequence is TGCGCCAGCAGCCAAGATCTGGAACAGGGGGAGACCCAGTACTTC.

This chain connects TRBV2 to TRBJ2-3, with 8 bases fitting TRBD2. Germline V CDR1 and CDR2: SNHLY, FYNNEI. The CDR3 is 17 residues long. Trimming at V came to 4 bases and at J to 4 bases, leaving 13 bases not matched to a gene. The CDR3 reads CASSGAAGGYRSDTQYF. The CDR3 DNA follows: TGTGCCAGCAGTGGGGCCGCGGGGGGTTATCGCTCAGATACGCAGTATTTT.

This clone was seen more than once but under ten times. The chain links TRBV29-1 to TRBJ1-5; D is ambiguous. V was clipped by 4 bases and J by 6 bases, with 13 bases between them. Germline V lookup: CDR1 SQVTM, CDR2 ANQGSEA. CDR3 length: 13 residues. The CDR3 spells CSVAPGNGQPQHF. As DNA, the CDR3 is TGCAGCGTTGCCCCTGGGAACGGTCAGCCCCAGCATTTT.

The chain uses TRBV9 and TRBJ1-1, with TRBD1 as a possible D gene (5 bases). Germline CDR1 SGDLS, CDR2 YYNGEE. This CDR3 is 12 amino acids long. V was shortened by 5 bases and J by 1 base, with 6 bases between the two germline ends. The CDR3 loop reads CASRDRNTEAFF. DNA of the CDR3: TGTGCCAGCAGAGACAGGAACACTGAAGCTTTCTTT.

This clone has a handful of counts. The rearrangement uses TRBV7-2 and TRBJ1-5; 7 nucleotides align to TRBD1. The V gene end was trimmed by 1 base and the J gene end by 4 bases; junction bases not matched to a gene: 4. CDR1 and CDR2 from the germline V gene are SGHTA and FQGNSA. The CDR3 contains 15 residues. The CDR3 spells CASSLGAGGNQPQHF. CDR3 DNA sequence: TGTGCCAGCAGCTTAGGAGCAGGGGGGAATCAGCCCCAGCATTTT.

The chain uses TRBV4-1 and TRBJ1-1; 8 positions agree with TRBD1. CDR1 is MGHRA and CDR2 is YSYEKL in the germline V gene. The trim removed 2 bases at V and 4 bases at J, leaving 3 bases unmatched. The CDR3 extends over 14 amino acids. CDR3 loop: CASSQLDRGTEAFF. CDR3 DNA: TGCGCCAGCAGCCAACTTGACAGGGGCACTGAAGCTTTCTTT.

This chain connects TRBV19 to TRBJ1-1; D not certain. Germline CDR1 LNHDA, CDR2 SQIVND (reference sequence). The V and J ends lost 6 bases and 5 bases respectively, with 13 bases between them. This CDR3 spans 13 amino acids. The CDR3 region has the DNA TGTGCCAGTAGACTTCAGAGGAAAACTGAAGCTTTCTTT. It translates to CASRLQRKTEAFF.

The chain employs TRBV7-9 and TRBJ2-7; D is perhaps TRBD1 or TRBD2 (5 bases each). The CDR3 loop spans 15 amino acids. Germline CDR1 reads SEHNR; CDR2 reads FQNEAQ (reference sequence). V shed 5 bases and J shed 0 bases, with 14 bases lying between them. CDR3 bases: TGTGCCAGCAGCCCCTGGGACGGATCCTCCTACGAGCAGTACTTC. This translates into CASSPWDGSSYEQYF.